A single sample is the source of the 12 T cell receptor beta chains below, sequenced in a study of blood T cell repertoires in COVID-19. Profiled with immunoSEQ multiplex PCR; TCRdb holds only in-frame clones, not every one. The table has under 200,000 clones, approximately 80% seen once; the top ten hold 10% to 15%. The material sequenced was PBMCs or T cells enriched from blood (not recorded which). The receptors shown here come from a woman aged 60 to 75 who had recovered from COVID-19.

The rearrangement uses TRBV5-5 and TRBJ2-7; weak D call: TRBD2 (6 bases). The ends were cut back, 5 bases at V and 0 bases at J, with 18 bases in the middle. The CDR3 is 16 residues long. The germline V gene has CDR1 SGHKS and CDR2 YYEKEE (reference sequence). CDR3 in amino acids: CASSPGSRDFSYEQYF. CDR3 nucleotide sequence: TGTGCCAGCAGTCCTGGGAGCCGGGACTTCTCCTACGAGCAGTACTTC.

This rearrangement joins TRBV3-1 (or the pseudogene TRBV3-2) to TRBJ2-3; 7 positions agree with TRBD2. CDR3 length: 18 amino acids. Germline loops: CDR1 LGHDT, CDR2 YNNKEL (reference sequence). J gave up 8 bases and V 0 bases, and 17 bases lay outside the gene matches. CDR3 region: CASSQDSPTSAGGSTQYF. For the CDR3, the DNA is TGTGCCAGCAGCCAAGATAGCCCAACTAGCGCTGGAGGAAGTACGCAGTATTTT.

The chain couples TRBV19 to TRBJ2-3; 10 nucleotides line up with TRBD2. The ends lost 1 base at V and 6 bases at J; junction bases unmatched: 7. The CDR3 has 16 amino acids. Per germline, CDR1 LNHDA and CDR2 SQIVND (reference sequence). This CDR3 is CASSIGTSGSGDTQYF. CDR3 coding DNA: TGTGCCAGTAGTATAGGGACTAGCGGTTCGGGGGATACGCAGTATTTT.

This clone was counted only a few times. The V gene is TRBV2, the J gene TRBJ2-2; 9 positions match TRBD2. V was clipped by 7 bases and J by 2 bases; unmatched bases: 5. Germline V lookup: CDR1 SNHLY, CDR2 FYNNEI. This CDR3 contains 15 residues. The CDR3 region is CASKRLADNTGELFF. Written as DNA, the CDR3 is TGTGCCAGCAAACGACTAGCGGACAACACCGGGGAGCTGTTTTTT.

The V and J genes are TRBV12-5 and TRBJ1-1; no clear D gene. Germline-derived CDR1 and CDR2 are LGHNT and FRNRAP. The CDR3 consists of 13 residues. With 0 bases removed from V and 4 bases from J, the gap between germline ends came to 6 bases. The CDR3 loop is CASGLVPGTEAFF. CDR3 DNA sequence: TGTGCTAGTGGTTTGGTACCGGGCACTGAAGCTTTCTTT.

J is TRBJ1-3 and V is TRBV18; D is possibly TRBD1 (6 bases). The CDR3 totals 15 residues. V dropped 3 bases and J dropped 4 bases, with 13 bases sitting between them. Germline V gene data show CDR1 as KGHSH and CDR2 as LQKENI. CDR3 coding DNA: TGTGCCAGCTCACCTTCTGGGACATCCGGAAACACCATATATTTT. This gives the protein CASSPSGTSGNTIYF.

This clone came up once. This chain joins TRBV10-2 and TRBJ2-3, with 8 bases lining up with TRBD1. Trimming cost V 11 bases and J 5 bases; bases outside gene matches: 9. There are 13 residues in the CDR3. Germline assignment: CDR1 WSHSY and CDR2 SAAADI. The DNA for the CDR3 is TGCGCCGCCGGACAGGGCTCAGTAGATACGCAGTATTTT. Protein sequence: CAAGQGSVDTQYF.

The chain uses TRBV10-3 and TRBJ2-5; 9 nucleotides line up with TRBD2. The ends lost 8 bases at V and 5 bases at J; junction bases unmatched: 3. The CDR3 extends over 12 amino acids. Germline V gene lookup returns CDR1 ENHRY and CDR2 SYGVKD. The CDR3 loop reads CAIGTSLETQYF. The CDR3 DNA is TGTGCCATCGGGACTAGCCTCGAGACCCAGTACTTC.

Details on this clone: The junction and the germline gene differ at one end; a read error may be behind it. The CDR3 spells CASSPLTGGSTEAFF. The CDR3 bases are TGTGCTAGCAGCCCATTAACAGGGGGTAGCACTGAAGCTTTCTTT. The rearrangement uses TRBV7-7 and TRBJ1-1; 8 bases agree with TRBD1. The CDR3 is 15 amino acids. From germline, CDR1 is SSHAT and CDR2 FNYEAQ (reference sequence).

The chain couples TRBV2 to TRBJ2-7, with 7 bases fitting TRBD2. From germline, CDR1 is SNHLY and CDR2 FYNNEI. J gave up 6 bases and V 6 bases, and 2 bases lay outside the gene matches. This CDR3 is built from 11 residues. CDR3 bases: TGTGCCAGCAGAAGGGAGGGCGAGCAGTACTTC. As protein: CASRREGEQYF.

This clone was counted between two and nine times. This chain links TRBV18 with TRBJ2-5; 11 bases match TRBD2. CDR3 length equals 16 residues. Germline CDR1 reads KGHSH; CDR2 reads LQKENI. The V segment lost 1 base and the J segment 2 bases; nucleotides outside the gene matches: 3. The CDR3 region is CASSPRLAGGQETQYF. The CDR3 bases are TGTGCCAGCTCACCACGTCTAGCGGGAGGACAAGAGACCCAGTACTTC.

The CDR3 region has the DNA TGTGCCAGCAGCTCCCTGACAGCCTCCCTGACTTTC. Translated, it gives CASSSLTASLTF. This chain uses TRBV5-4 with TRBJ2-6, with D tentatively TRBD1 (5 bases). The CDR3 contains 12 residues. In germline, CDR1 is SGHNT, CDR2 YYREEE (reference sequence). V lost 3 bases and J lost 15, with 13 bases in between. Together with reference TRBV5-4 and TRBJ2-6, the CDR3 gives the full variable domain: ETGVTQSPTHLIKTRGQQVTLRCSSQSGHNTVSWYQQALGQGPQFIFQYYREEENGRGNFPPRFSGLQFPNYSSELNVNALELDDSALYLCASSSLTASLTFGAGSRLTVL.